This T cell receptor (beta chain) was identified during a study of cytomegalovirus exposure and HLA in healthy donors. Findings and caveats of the study: Information on immune exposure was restricted to one variable (CMV serostatus). Prediction of most subjects' HLA-A and HLA-B alleles by TCR beta sequences was reportedly accurate. It was approximately 160 TCR beta chains that were listed as cytomegalovirus-associated. A later analysis linked a missense DCLRE1C variant to TCR beta V- and J-gene trimming.

The CDR3 length is 15 residues. The junction had 8 bases not matched to a gene; V was cut back by 3 bases and J by 2 bases. Germline values: CDR1 SQVTM, CDR2 ANQGSEA. This clone was seen a handful of times. Its matching antigen is unknown. The PCR made use of 60 Vbeta and 13 Jbeta primers. Produced via immunoSEQ multiplex PCR; TCRdb's table is partial and in-frame only. The sample lists about 76,000 clones, about 70% seen once, with about 12% in the top ten. The sample comprised PBMCs. The chain uses TRBV29-1 and TRBJ2-3; 7 nucleotides line up with TRBD1. The clonotype comes from a male donor in good health and CMV-seropositive. The CDR3: CSVDLDRTFTDTQYF. The CDR3 DNA reads as TGCAGCGTTGATCTGGACAGGACATTCACAGATACGCAGTATTTT.